The TCR beta chain described here comes from a study of OX40 agonist ivuxolimab in advanced cancers. The study's findings and limits: With doses of 0.1 to 3.0 mg/kg, CD4+ and CD8+ blood T cells had undergone clonal expansion by week 6.

With respect to this clone: Its target is unknown.

Profiled with immunoSEQ multiplex PCR; TCRdb holds only in-frame clones, not every one. The sample yields some 86,000 clones, about 94% seen once. Source: CD4+ or CD8+ T cells sorted from blood, taken in a trial of the OX40 agonist ivuxolimab. This TCR was recovered from an adult with an advanced solid tumor such as melanoma, head and neck, liver or kidney cancer.

This CDR3 reads CAWSVNPNYGYTF. For the CDR3, the DNA is TGTGCCTGGAGTGTAAACCCTAACTATGGCTACACCTTC. The J gene is TRBJ1-2, the V gene TRBV30; D is ambiguous. Germline V gene data show CDR1 as GTSNPN and CDR2 as SVGIG (reference sequence). The CDR3 extends over 13 amino acids. Trimming left V 0 bases short and J 0 bases short, with 5 bases between.